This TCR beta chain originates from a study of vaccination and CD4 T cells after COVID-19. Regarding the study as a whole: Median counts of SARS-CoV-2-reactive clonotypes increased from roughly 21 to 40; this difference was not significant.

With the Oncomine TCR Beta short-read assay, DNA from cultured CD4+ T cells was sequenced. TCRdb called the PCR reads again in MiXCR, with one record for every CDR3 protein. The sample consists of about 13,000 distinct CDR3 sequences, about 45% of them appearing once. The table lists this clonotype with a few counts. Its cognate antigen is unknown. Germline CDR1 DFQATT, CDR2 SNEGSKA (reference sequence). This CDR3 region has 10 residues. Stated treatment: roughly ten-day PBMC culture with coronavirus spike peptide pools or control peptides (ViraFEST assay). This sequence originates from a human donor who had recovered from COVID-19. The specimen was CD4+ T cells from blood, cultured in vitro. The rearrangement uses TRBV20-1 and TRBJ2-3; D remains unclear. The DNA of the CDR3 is TGCAGAGTTGGGACAGATACGCAGTATTTT. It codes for CRVGTDTQYF.